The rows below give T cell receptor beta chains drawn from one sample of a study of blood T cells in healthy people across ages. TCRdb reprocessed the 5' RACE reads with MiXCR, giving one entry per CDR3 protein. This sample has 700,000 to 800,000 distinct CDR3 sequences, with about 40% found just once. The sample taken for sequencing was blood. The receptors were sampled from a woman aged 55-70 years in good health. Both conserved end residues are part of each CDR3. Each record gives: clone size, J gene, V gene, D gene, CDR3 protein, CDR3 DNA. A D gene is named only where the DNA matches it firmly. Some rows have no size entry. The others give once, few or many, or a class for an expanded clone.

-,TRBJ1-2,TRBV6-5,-,CASSYSQLRLQGSASGYTF,TGTGCCAGCAGTTACTCGCAGTTGAGGCTTCAGGGTTCCGCTAGTGGCTACACCTTC
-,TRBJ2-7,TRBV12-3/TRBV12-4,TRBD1,CASRRTGGYEQYF,TGTGCCAGCAGGAGGACAGGGGGCTACGAGCAGTACTTC
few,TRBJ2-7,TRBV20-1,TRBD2,CSARDMPAGGNEQYF,TGCAGTGCTAGAGATATGCCAGCGGGAGGAAACGAGCAGTACTTC
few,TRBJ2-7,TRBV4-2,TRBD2,CASSQEGTSTYEQYF,TGTGCCAGCAGCCAAGAAGGGACTAGTACCTACGAGCAGTACTTC
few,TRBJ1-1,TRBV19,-,CASTPQVNTEAFF,TGTGCCAGTACCCCTCAGGTCAACACTGAAGCTTTCTTT
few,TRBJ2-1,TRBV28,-,CASVSRGGSYNEQFF,TGTGCCAGCGTCTCCCGAGGGGGCTCCTACAATGAGCAGTTCTTC
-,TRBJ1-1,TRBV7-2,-,CASSFLGVRENTEAFF,TGTGCCAGCAGCTTTCTGGGGGTGAGAGAGAACACTGAAGCTTTCTTT
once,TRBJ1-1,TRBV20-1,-,CSARVTTGAFF,TGCAGTGCTAGAGTGACCACTGGAGCTTTCTTT
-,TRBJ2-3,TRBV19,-,CASIPTGSDTQYF,TGTGCCAGTATCCCGACGGGCTCAGATACGCAGTATTTT
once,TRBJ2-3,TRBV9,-,CASSVASGSDTQYF,TGTGCCAGCAGCGTAGCTTCAGGGTCAGATACGCAGTATTTT
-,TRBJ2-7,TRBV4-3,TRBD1,CASSQDAHRGYNEQYF,TGCGCCAGCAGCCAAGATGCCCACAGGGGGTACAATGAGCAGTACTTC
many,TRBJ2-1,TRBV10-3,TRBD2,CAISESLAGDEQFF,TGTGCCATCAGTGAATCACTAGCGGGCGATGAGCAGTTCTTC
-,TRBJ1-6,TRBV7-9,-,CASSTRQDNSPLHF,TGTGCCAGCAGCACGAGACAGGACAATTCACCCCTCCACTTT
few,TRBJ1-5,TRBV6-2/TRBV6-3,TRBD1,CASTQGGVGNQPQHF,TGTGCCAGCACCCAGGGGGGGGTCGGCAATCAGCCCCAGCATTTT
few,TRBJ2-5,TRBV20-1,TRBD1,CSALDRAETQYF,TGCAGTGCTCTGGACAGGGCAGAGACCCAGTACTTC
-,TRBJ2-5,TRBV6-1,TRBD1,CASSEFQGAGETQYF,TGTGCCAGCAGTGAATTTCAGGGGGCGGGAGAGACCCAGTACTTC
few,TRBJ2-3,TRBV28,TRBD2,CASSSGLAGHTDTQYF,TGTGCCAGCAGTTCCGGACTAGCGGGGCACACAGATACGCAGTATTTT
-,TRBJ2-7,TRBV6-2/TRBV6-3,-,CASMDGTPDEQYF,TGTGCCAGCATGGACGGGACCCCCGACGAGCAGTACTTC
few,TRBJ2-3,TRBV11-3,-,CASSLVRGPLASTDTQYF,TGTGCCAGCAGCTTAGTGCGGGGGCCCCTTGCTAGCACAGATACGCAGTATTTT
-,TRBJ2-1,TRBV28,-,CASSSGTQFNEQFF,TGTGCCAGCAGTTCCGGGACGCAATTCAATGAGCAGTTCTTC
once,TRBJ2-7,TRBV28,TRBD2,CAGSPNLAGLDNEQYF,TGTGCCGGCAGCCCAAACTTAGCGGGATTGGACAATGAGCAGTACTTC
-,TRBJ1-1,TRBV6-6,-,CASSVDWQGQNTEAFF,TGTGCCAGCAGTGTCGATTGGCAGGGGCAGAACACTGAAGCTTTCTTT
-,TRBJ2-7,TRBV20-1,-,CSARSSTGYEEQYF,TGCAGTGCTAGATCCAGTACAGGGTACGAAGAGCAGTACTTC
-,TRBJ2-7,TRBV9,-,CASSVAGGPTYEQYF,TGTGCCAGCAGCGTAGCAGGAGGGCCCACTTACGAGCAGTACTTC
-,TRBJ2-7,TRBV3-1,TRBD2,CASSQDSASGGEQYF,TGTGCCAGCAGCCAAGACAGTGCTAGCGGGGGCGAGCAGTACTTC
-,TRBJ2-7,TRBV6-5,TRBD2,CASSVTSGMGEQYF,TGTGCCAGCAGCGTGACTAGCGGGATGGGAGAGCAGTACTTC
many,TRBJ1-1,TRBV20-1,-,CSASAPNTEAFF,TGCAGTGCTTCAGCCCCGAACACTGAAGCTTTCTTT
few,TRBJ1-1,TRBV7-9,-,CASSLGGPVMNTEAFF,TGTGCCAGCAGCTTAGGCGGGCCCGTGATGAACACTGAAGCTTTCTTT
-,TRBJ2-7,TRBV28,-,CASSLRGNRAYEQYF,TGTGCCAGCAGTTTGAGGGGGAACAGGGCCTACGAGCAGTACTTC
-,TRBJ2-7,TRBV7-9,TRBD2,CASKKGFIGTSGRLDEQYF,TGTGCCAGCAAGAAGGGGTTTATAGGGACTAGCGGGAGATTAGACGAGCAGTACTTC
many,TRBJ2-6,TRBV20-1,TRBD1,CSAQRQGPGANVLTF,TGCAGTGCGCAGAGACAGGGGCCAGGGGCCAACGTCCTGACTTTC